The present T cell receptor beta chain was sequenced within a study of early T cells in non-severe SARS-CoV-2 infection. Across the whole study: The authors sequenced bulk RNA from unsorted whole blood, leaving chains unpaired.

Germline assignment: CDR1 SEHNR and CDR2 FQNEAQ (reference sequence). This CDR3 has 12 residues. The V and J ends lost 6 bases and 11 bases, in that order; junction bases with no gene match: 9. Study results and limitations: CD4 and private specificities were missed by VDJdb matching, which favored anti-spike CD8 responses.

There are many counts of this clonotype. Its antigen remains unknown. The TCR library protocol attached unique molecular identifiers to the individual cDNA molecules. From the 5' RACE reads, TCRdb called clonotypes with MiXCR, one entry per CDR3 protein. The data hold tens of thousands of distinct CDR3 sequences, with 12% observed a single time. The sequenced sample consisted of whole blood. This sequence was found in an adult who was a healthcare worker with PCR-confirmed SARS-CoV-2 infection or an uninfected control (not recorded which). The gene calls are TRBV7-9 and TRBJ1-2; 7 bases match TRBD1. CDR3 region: CASSSETGTYTF. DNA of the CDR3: TGTGCCAGCAGTAGCGAGACAGGGACATACACCTTC.